Listed below are T cell receptor beta chains from one sample, sequenced in a study of shared clonotypes between healthy human individuals. TCRdb keeps only in-frame clones here, not all; method: immunoSEQ multiplex PCR. The data show approximately 640,000 clones, approximately 79% seen once. The sequenced sample consisted of memory CD4+ T cells sorted from blood. The receptors come from a woman aged 25-40 years in good health. Both conserved end residues are part of each CDR3. Each record gives: clone size, V gene, J gene, D gene, CDR3 DNA, CDR3 protein. A D gene is named only where the DNA matches it firmly. Part of the rows lack a size; the others show once, few, many or a class for expanded clones.

NA	TRBV6-5	TRBJ2-7	TRBD1	TGTGCCAGCATGGGCAGGGGGCGAACGGAGTACTTC	CASMGRGRTEYF
NA	TRBV7-8	TRBJ1-4	NA	TGTGCCAGCAGCTTTTCCAGGGAAAAACTGTTTTTT	CASSFSREKLFF
few	TRBV28	TRBJ1-2	NA	TGTGCCAGCAGTTTTATGGGTTCTGGCTACACCTTC	CASSFMGSGYTF
NA	TRBV5-1	TRBJ2-2	NA	TGCGCCAGCAGCCAGGGATCCGGGGAGCTGTTTTTT	CASSQGSGELFF
NA	TRBV9	TRBJ2-1	NA	TGTGCCAGCAGTCGCTCCGTTCCCTCACGAAGTGGGGATGAGCAGTTCTTC	CASSRSVPSRSGDEQFF
NA	TRBV19	TRBJ1-4	NA	TGTGCCAGTAGTATAGCGTGGACAGCGGGTGGAGAAAAACTGTTTTTT	CASSIAWTAGGEKLFF
NA	TRBV19	TRBJ2-6	NA	TGTGCCAGTAGTACGAGACGGGTTCCTGGGGCCAACGTCCTGACTTTC	CASSTRRVPGANVLTF
NA	TRBV11-3	TRBJ2-1	TRBD1	TGTGCCAGCAGCCCGGCGGGCCCGGGACAGCACAATGAGCAGTTCTTC	CASSPAGPGQHNEQFF
NA	TRBV5-4	TRBJ2-3	NA	TGTGCCAGCAGCTTGCCCGACGATACGCAGTATTTT	CASSLPDDTQYF
many	TRBV28	TRBJ1-2	NA	TGTGCCAGCAGTGCGGGCCCTAACTATGGCTACACCTTC	CASSAGPNYGYTF
once	TRBV7-3	TRBJ2-6	NA	TGTGCCAGCAGCTCGGGGGACTCTGGGGCCAACGTCCTGACTTTC	CASSSGDSGANVLTF
once	TRBV5-4	TRBJ2-1	NA	TGTGCCAGCAGCTCCTACTCCGGACCGATCTCCAATGAGCAGTTCTTC	CASSSYSGPISNEQFF
few	TRBV4-1	TRBJ2-2	TRBD1	TGCGCCAGCAGCCAAGGTCCCGGACAGGGGGCGAACACCGGGGAGCTGTTTTTT	CASSQGPGQGANTGELFF
NA	TRBV19	TRBJ2-3	TRBD1	TGTGCCAGTAGTTCCATCGGGACAGGGGTAACAGATACGCAGTATTTT	CASSSIGTGVTDTQYF
NA	TRBV27	TRBJ1-3	NA	TGTGCCAGCAGTATCAACTACTCTGGAAACACCATATATTTT	CASSINYSGNTIYF
NA	TRBV5-1	TRBJ2-3	TRBD1	TGCGCCAGCAGCGGACAGGGCACAGATACGCAGTATTTT	CASSGQGTDTQYF
few	TRBV2	TRBJ2-7	TRBD2	TGTGCCAGCTCAGCGGTAGCGGGACCCTACGAGCAGTACTTC	CASSAVAGPYEQYF
NA	TRBV7-3	TRBJ2-1	TRBD1	TGTGCCAGCAGCCCAGGGGACACAGGGGGCAATGAGCAGTTCTTC	CASSPGDTGGNEQFF
NA	TRBV5-6	TRBJ2-2	TRBD1	TGTGCCAGCAGCGAGGGGACAGGGGGTGTTAGGAACACCGGGGAGCTGTTTTTT	CASSEGTGGVRNTGELFF
NA	TRBV19	TRBJ2-7	NA	TGTGCCAGTAGTAGGTCGACTATTGACCTGGGCTACGAGCAGTACTTC	CASSRSTIDLGYEQYF
few	TRBV5-1	TRBJ2-3	NA	TGCGCCAGCAGCCAAATCCGGGACTCCCGCACAGATACGCAGTATTTT	CASSQIRDSRTDTQYF
few	TRBV18	TRBJ1-4	NA	TGTGCCAGCTCCCCTGGACAGACCGAAAAACTGTTTTTT	CASSPGQTEKLFF
many	TRBV2	TRBJ2-7	TRBD2	TGTGCCAGCAGATCCCTAGCGGGACGCACGGACGAGCAGTACTTC	CASRSLAGRTDEQYF
once	TRBV7-2	TRBJ2-2	NA	TGTGCCATCCGGAGATCAAGCACCGGGGAGCTGTTTTTT	CAIRRSSTGELFF
NA	TRBV2	TRBJ2-7	TRBD2	TGTGCCAGCAACCGCCTAGCGGCGGTGGTAGAGCAGTACTTC	CASNRLAAVVEQYF
few	TRBV4-2	TRBJ2-7	NA	TGTGCCAGCAGCCAAGTAGTCAGCGGCAGTTCCTACGAGCAGTACTTC	CASSQVVSGSSYEQYF
NA	TRBV2	TRBJ1-3	NA	TGTGCCAGCAGGCAGCTCTCTGGAAACACCATATATTTT	CASRQLSGNTIYF
NA	TRBV20-1	TRBJ2-1	NA	TGCAGTGCTAGTCGCGGGGAGCAGTTCTTC	CSASRGEQFF
once	TRBV28	TRBJ1-2	NA	TGTGCCAGCGCCGAATCGGGACGGGCGACCGGCTACACCTTC	CASAESGRATGYTF
NA	TRBV18	TRBJ1-1	NA	TGTGCCAGCTCACTAGCGAGGGAGAACACTGAAGCTTTCTTT	CASSLARENTEAFF
once	TRBV5-4	TRBJ2-7	TRBD1	TGTGCCAGCAGCCGTGGTGGACAGGGGGCTGACGAGCAGTACTTC	CASSRGGQGADEQYF
NA	TRBV29-1	TRBJ1-6	TRBD1	TGCAGCGTTAAGGACAGGGACGTTTCACCCCTCCACTTT	CSVKDRDVSPLHF
NA	TRBV5-1	TRBJ2-3	NA	TGCGCCAGCAGCTCGGGTAGCCCCGATACGCAGTATTTT	CASSSGSPDTQYF
NA	TRBV2	TRBJ2-5	NA	TGTGCCAGCAGCCCCACCGGAGGGGAGACCCAGTACTTC	CASSPTGGETQYF
NA	TRBV2	TRBJ2-1	TRBD2	TGTGCCAGCAGTGACCGGACTAGCGGGAGAAATTGGAATGAGCAGTTCTTC	CASSDRTSGRNWNEQFF
few	TRBV30	TRBJ2-6	NA	TGTGCCTGGAGTGTAGGCCGGGTTGGGGCCAACGTCCTGACTTTC	CAWSVGRVGANVLTF
NA	TRBV10-1	TRBJ2-2	TRBD1	TGCGCCAGCAGTTCGGACAGGGCCGGCGGGGAGCTGTTTTTT	CASSSDRAGGELFF
few	TRBV7-2	TRBJ1-4	TRBD1	TGTGCCAGCGGAAGGACAGGGCGGAATGAAAAACTGTTTTTT	CASGRTGRNEKLFF
NA	TRBV7-9	TRBJ2-5	NA	TGTGCCAGCAGCTTAGGCCAGGAGACCCAGTACTTC	CASSLGQETQYF
NA	TRBV15	TRBJ1-1	NA	TGTGCCACCAGCAGAGGCGGCCTGGTGAACACTGAAGCTTTCTTT	CATSRGGLVNTEAFF
once	TRBV5-1	TRBJ2-2	NA	TGCGCCAGCAGCTCCGGCCAGCGGGACACCGGGGAGCTGTTTTTT	CASSSGQRDTGELFF
NA	TRBV6-1	TRBJ2-5	NA	TGTGCCAGCAGTGGGTGGAGCGGGTCCCAAGAGACCCAGTACTTC	CASSGWSGSQETQYF
NA	TRBV5-1	TRBJ1-1	NA	TGCGCCAGCAGCAAACAGGCCCGGAACACTGAAGCTTTCTTT	CASSKQARNTEAFF
NA	TRBV5-1	TRBJ1-2	TRBD1	TGCGCCAGCTCTGTAAGCCGACAGGGGGCGAGGGGCTACACCTTC	CASSVSRQGARGYTF
many	TRBV7-9	TRBJ1-3	NA	TGTGCCAGCAGCTTAAGGTTGGCAGCCTCTGGAAACACCATATATTTT	CASSLRLAASGNTIYF
NA	TRBV2	TRBJ1-5	NA	TGTGCCAGCAGTGGACAGAATAGCAATCAGCCCCAGCATTTT	CASSGQNSNQPQHF
NA	TRBV5-4	TRBJ2-2	NA	TGTGCCAGCAGCTTGTTCGGGGAGCTGTTTTTT	CASSLFGELFF
NA	TRBV28	TRBJ2-5	NA	TGTGCCATCCAACAGCCAGACAGAGAAGAGACCCAGTACTTC	CAIQQPDREETQYF